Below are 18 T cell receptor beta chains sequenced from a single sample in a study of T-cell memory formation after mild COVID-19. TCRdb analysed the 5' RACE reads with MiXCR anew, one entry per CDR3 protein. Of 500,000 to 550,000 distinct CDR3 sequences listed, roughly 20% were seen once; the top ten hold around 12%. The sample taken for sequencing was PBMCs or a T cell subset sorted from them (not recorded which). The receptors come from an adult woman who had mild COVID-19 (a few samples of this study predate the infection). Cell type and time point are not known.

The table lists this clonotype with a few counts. The CDR3 protein is CASSLKIDLNTEAFF. CDR3 DNA sequence: TGTGCCAGCAGTTTGAAGATAGACCTGAACACTGAAGCTTTCTTT. This sequence joins TRBV12-3 or TRBV12-4 and TRBJ1-1, with unresolved D. The germline V and J ends were trimmed by 3 bases and 0 bases, with 11 bases remaining between them. The CDR3 spans 15 residues.

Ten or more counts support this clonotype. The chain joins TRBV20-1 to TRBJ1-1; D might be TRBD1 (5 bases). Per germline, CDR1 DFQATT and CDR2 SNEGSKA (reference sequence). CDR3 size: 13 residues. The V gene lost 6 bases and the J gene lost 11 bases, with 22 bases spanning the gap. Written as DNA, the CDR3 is TGCAGTGCCAGGGTTGAGAGTCTATTTTGGGCTTTCTTT. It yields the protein CSARVESLFWAFF.

The CDR3 spells CASSQLAEAPYEQYF. The CDR3 DNA sequence: TGCGCCAGCAGCCAACTAGCGGAGGCACCCTACGAGCAGTACTTC. J is TRBJ2-7 and V is TRBV4-1, with TRBD2 identical over 7 bases. From germline, CDR1 is MGHRA and CDR2 YSYEKL. CDR3 length equals 15 residues. The J segment lost 2 bases and the V segment lost 2 bases, leaving 6 bases of the junction unmatched.

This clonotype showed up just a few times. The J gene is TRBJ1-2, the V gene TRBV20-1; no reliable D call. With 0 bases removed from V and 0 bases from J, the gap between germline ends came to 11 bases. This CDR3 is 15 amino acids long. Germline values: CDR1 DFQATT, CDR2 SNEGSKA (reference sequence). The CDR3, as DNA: TGCAGTGCTAGAGATCTCCAGGAGACTAACTATGGCTACACCTTC. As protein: CSARDLQETNYGYTF.

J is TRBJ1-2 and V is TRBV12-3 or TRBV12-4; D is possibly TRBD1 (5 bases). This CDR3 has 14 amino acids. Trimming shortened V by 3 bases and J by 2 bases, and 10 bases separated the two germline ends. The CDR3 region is CASSLNRQNYGYTF. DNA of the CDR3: TGTGCCAGCAGTTTGAACAGGCAAAACTATGGCTACACCTTC.

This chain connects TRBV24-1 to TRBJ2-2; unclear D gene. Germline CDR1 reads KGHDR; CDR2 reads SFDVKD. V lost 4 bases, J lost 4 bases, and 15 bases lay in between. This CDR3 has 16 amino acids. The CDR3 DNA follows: TGTGCCACCAGTGAAGGAAGTATGGAAGGCACCGGGGAGCTGTTTTTT. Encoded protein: CATSEGSMEGTGELFF.

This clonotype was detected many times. CDR3 protein: CASSLGVTGSYNEQFF. In DNA, the CDR3 is TGTGCCAGCAGCTTGGGTGTCACCGGGTCCTACAATGAGCAGTTCTTC. V and J are TRBV5-6 and TRBJ2-1; D call uncertain. Per germline, CDR1 SGHDT and CDR2 YYEEEE. CDR3 length: 16 amino acids. V was cut by 0 bases and J by 1 base, with 11 bases left in between.

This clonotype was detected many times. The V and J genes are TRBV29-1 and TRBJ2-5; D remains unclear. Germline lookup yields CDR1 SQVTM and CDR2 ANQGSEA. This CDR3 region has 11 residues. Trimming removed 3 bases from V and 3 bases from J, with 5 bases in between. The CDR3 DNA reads TGCAGCGTTGATTATGAAGAGACCCAGTACTTC. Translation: CSVDYEETQYF.

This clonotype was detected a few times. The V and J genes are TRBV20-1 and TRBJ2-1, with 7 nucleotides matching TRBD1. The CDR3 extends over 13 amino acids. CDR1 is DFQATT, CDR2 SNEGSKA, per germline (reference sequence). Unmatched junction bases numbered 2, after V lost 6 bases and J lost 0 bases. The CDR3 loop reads CSAAGGSYNEQFF. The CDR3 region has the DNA TGCAGTGCCGCAGGGGGCTCCTACAATGAGCAGTTCTTC.

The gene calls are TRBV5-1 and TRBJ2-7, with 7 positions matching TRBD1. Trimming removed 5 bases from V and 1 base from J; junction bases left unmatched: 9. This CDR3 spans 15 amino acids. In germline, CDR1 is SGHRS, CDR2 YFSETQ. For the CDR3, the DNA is TGCGCCAGCAGAGGGCCGGGACAGACATCCTACGAGCAGTACTTC. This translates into CASRGPGQTSYEQYF.

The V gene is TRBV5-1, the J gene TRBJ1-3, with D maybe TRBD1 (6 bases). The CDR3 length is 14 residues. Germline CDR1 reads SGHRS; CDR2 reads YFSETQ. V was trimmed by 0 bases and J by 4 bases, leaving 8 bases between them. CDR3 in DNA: TGCGCCAGCAGCTTGGGGACAGACGGAAACACCATATATTTT. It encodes CASSLGTDGNTIYF.

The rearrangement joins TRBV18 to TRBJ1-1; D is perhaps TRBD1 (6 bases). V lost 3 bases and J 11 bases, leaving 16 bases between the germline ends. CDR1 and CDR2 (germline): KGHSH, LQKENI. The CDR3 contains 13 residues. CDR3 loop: CASSPSGQTPAFF. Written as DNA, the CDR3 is TGTGCCAGCTCACCTTCTGGACAGACTCCCGCTTTCTTT.

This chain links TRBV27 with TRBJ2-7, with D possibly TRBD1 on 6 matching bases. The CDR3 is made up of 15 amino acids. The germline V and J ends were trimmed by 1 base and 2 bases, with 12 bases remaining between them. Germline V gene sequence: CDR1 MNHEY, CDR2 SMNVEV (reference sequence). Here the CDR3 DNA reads TGTGCCAGCAGTTTATTTGGGGGCTCCACCTACGAGCAGTACTTC. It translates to CASSLFGGSTYEQYF.

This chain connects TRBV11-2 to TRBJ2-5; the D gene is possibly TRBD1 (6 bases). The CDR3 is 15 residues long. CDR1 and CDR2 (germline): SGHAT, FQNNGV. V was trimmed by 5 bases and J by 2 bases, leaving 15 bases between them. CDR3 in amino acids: CASSLGLGGQETQYF. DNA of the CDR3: TGTGCCAGCAGCCTCGGGCTAGGGGGTCAAGAGACCCAGTACTTC.

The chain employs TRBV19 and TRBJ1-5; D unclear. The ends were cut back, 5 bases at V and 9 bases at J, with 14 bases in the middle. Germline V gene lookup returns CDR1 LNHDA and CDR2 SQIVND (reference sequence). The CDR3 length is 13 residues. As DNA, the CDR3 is TGTGCCAGTAGTCCTGGGCTCCTCAGGCCCCAGCATTTT. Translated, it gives CASSPGLLRPQHF.

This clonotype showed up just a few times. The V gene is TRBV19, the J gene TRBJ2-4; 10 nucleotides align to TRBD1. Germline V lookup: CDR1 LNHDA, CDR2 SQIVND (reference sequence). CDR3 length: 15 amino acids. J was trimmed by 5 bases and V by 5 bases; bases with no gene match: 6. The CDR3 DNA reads TGTGCCAGTAGTTCGACAGGGGGCGGGCAAAACATTCAGTACTTC. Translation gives CASSSTGGGQNIQYF.

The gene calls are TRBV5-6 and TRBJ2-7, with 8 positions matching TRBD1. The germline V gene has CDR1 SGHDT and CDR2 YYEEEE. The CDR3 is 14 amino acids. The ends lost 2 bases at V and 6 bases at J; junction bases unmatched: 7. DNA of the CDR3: TGTGCCAGCAGCTTTGGACAGGGTTTCATCGAGCAGTACTTC. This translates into CASSFGQGFIEQYF.

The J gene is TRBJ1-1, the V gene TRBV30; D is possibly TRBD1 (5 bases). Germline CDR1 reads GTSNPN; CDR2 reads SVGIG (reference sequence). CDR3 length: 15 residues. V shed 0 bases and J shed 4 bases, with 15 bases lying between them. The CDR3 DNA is TGTGCCTGGAGTGTACGGGCAGGGTATCGCACTGAAGCTTTCTTT. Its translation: CAWSVRAGYRTEAFF.